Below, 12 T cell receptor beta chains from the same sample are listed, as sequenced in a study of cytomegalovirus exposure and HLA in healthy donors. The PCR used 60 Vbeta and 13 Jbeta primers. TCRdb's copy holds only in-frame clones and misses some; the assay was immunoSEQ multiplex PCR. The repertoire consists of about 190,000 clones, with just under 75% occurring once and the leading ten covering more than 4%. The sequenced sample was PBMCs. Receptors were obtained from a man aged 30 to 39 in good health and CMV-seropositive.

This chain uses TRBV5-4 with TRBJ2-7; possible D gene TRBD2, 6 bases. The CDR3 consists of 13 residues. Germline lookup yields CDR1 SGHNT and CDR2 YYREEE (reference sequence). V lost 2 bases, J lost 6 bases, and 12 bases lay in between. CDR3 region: CASSFGGPGEQYF. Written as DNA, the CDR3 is TGTGCCAGCAGCTTCGGAGGGCCGGGCGAGCAGTACTTC.

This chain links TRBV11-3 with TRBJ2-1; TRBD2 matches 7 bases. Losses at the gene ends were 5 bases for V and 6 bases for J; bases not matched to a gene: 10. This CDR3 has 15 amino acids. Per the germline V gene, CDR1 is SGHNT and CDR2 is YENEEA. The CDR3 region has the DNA TGTGCCAGCAGCCGAACGGGAGGTAATCTCAATGAGCAGTTCTTC. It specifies CASSRTGGNLNEQFF.

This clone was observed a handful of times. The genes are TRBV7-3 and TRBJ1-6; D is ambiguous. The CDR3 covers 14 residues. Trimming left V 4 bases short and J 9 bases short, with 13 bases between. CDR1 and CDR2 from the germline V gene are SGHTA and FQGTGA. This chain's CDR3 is CASSSSGPGSPLHF. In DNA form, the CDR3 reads TGTGCCAGCAGCTCCTCAGGCCCCGGTTCACCCCTCCACTTT.

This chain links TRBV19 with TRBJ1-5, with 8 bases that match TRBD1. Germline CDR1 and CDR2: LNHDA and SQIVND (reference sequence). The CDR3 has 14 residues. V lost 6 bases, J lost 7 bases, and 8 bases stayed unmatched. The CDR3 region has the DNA TGTGCCAGTAGCCCCCCAGGGGGCGGCCAGCCCCAGCATTTT. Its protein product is CASSPPGGGQPQHF.

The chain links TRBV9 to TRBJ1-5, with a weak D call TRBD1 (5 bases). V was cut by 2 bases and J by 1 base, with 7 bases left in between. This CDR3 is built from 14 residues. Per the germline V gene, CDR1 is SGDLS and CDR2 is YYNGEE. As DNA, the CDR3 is TGTGCCAGCAGCGTCTCAGGGAGCAATCAGCCCCAGCATTTT. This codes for CASSVSGSNQPQHF.

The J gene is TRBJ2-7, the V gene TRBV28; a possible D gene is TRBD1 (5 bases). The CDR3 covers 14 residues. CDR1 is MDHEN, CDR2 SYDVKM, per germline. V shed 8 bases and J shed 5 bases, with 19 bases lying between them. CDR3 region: CASLEGAPDHEQYF. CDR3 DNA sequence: TGTGCCAGCCTTGAAGGGGCTCCCGACCACGAGCAGTACTTC.

The CDR3 DNA is TGTGCCAGCAGCTTAACAGTCCTCAATGAGCAGTTCTTC. Translating it yields CASSLTVLNEQFF. This sequence joins TRBV7-2 and TRBJ2-1, with D unresolved. In germline, CDR1 is SGHTA, CDR2 FQGNSA. This CDR3 region has 13 residues. V was clipped by 2 bases and J by 6 bases, with 8 bases between them.

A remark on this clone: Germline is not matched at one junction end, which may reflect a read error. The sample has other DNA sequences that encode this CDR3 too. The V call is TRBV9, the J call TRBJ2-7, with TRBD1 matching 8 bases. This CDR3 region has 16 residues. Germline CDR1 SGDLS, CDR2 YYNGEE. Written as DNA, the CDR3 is TGTGCCAGTAGCGTAGCCTCTGGACAGGGCCCCTACGAGCAGTACTTC. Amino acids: CASSVASGQGPYEQYF.

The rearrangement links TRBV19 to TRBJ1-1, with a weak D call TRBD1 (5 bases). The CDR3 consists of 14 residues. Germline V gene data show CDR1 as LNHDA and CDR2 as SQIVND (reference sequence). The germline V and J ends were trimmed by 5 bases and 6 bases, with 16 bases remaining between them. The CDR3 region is CASSPTGRSSEAFF. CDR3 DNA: TGTGCCAGTAGTCCCACAGGCCGGAGTTCTGAAGCTTTCTTT.

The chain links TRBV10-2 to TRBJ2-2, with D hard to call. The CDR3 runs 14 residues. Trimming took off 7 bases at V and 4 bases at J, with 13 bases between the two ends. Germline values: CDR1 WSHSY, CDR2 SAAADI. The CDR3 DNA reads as TGCGCCAGCACCCTCGACCCGGGCACCGGGGAGCTGTTTTTT. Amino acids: CASTLDPGTGELFF.

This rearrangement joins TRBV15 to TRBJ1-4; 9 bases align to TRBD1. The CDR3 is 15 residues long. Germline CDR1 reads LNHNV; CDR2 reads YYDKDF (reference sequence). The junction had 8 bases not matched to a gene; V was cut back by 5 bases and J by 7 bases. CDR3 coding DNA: TGTGCCACCAGCGCTCCCGGGACAGGGAGTGAAAAACTGTTTTTT. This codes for CATSAPGTGSEKLFF.

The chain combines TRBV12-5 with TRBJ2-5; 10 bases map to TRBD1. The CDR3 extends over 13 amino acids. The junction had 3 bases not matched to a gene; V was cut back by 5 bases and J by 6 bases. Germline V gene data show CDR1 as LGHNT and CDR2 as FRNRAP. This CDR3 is CASGGQGVKTQYF. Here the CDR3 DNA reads TGTGCTAGTGGTGGACAGGGGGTGAAGACCCAGTACTTC. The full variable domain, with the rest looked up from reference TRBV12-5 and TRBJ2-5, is DARVTQTPRHKVTEMGQEVTMRCQPILGHNTVFWYRQTMMQGLELLAYFRNRAPLDDSGMPKDRFSAEMPDATLATLKIQPSEPRDSAVYFCASGGQGVKTQYFGPGTRLLVL.